The 27 T cell receptor beta chains given below trace back to one sample, sequenced in a study of vaccination and CD4 T cells after COVID-19. Specified treatment: roughly ten-day PBMC culture with coronavirus spike peptide pools or control peptides (ViraFEST assay). Unexposed donor CD4+ T cells predated the COVID-19 pandemic, collected 2011-2018. The Oncomine TCR Beta short-read assay sequenced DNA from cultured CD4+ T cells. Cultured CD4+ T cells yielded the extracted genomic DNA. TCRdb re-derived calls from the PCR reads in MiXCR, one entry per CDR3 protein. The sample carries some 10,000 distinct CDR3 sequences, 25% to 35% recorded once. Their antigens remain unidentified. The material sequenced was CD4+ T cells from blood, cultured in vitro. The receptors were sampled from a human donor in good health.

The J gene is TRBJ2-7, the V gene TRBV5-1, with 10 bases fitting TRBD2. CDR1 SGHRS and CDR2 YFSETQ come from the germline V gene. This CDR3 is built from 15 residues. The trim removed 1 base at V and 5 bases at J, leaving 6 bases unmatched. CDR3 sequence: CASSLMASGSNEQYF. The CDR3 nucleotides read TGCGCCAGCAGCTTGATGGCTAGCGGGAGCAACGAGCAGTACTTC.

This clonotype has only a few counts. The rearrangement joins TRBV6-4 to TRBJ2-1, with D perhaps matching TRBD2 (5 bases). This CDR3 is 14 amino acids long. The V gene lost 3 bases and the J gene lost 8 bases, with 14 bases spanning the gap. From germline, CDR1 is MRHNA and CDR2 SNTAGT. CDR3 sequence: CASSEGDPGDEQFF. CDR3 sequence (DNA): TGTGCCAGCAGTGAGGGAGACCCCGGGGATGAGCAGTTCTTC.

The chain is built from TRBV9 and TRBJ1-2; D unresolved. The CDR3 runs to 13 residues. V was shortened by 4 bases and J by 6 bases, with 13 bases between the two germline ends. Per germline, CDR1 SGDLS and CDR2 YYNGEE. The CDR3 protein is CASSTRHAHGYTF. The DNA for the CDR3 is TGTGCCAGCAGCACTCGACATGCTCATGGCTACACCTTC.

This chain connects TRBV19 to TRBJ2-7; weak D call: TRBD2 (6 bases). Trimming removed 3 bases at V and 2 bases at J, with 17 bases between. Germline assignment: CDR1 LNHDA and CDR2 SQIVND (reference sequence). The CDR3 length is 16 residues. CDR3 in amino acids: CASSIWRATGTYEQYF. The CDR3 DNA sequence: TGTGCCAGTAGTATTTGGAGGGCAACCGGGACCTACGAGCAGTACTTC.

This clonotype has only one observation. The rearrangement links TRBV11-3 to TRBJ2-1; 8 bases are shared with TRBD2. Germline CDR1 is SGHNT and CDR2 is YENEEA. V lost 0 bases and J lost 4; bases outside the gene matches: 2. The CDR3 loop spans 15 amino acids. The DNA of the CDR3 is TGTGCCAGCAGCTTAGATAGCGGGACTTACAATGAGCAGTTCTTC. Protein sequence: CASSLDSGTYNEQFF.

The chain carries TRBV19 and TRBJ1-1, with a weak D call TRBD1 (6 bases). The CDR3 covers 13 residues. Germline V gene sequence: CDR1 LNHDA, CDR2 SQIVND (reference sequence). The ends were cut back, 7 bases at V and 4 bases at J, with 13 bases in the middle. CDR3 region: CASIRRGSTEAFF. The DNA of the CDR3 is TGTGCCAGTATCCGAAGGGGGTCCACTGAAGCTTTCTTT.

The chain carries TRBV12-3 or TRBV12-4 and TRBJ1-2, with D possibly matching TRBD1 (5 bases). CDR3 size: 14 residues. The V end lost 3 bases, the J end lost 2 bases, and 10 bases lay between the germline ends. CDR3 residues: CASSFSGTNYGYTF. CDR3 bases: TGTGCCAGCAGTTTCTCCGGGACCAACTATGGCTACACCTTC.

This clonotype turned up a few times. The chain joins TRBV6-1 to TRBJ1-1; D is ambiguous. Trimming stripped 10 bases from V and 2 bases from J, with 11 bases between. The CDR3 contains 12 residues. CDR1 is MNHNS and CDR2 is SASEGT in the germline V gene. The CDR3 protein is CAILKLNTEAFF. In DNA, the CDR3 is TGTGCCATCCTGAAGCTTAACACTGAAGCTTTCTTT.

This clonotype was observed a few times. V usage is TRBV6-1 and J usage is TRBJ2-2; 9 bases fit TRBD1. V dropped 6 bases and J dropped 5; count of bases not matched to a gene: 10. The CDR3 runs 16 residues. The germline CDR1 and CDR2 sequences are MNHNS and SASEGT. CDR3 coding DNA: TGTGCCAGCAGGCGACCGGGACAGGGTGGGACCGGGGAGCTGTTTTTT. Protein sequence: CASRRPGQGGTGELFF.

Relative to its sample, this clonotype is medium-sized (0.01 to 0.1%). The J gene is TRBJ1-5, the V gene TRBV20-1, with 8 bases identical to TRBD1. The length of the CDR3 is 16 residues. V gave up 0 bases and J gave up 1 base; unmatched junction bases: 5. Germline assignment: CDR1 DFQATT and CDR2 SNEGSKA (reference sequence). In nucleotides, the CDR3 is TGCAGTGCTAGAGATCTCAGGACAGGGAGCAATCAGCCCCAGCATTTT. It specifies CSARDLRTGSNQPQHF.

The chain uses TRBV7-9 and TRBJ1-1, with no clear D. There are 13 residues in the CDR3. Looked up from germline, CDR1 is SEHNR and CDR2 is FQNEAQ (reference sequence). V was clipped by 3 bases and J by 1 base, with 6 bases between them. CDR3 in DNA: TGTGCCAGCAGCTTCGACCCGAACACTGAAGCTTTCTTT. It specifies CASSFDPNTEAFF.

The chain uses TRBV19 and TRBJ2-3; D is uncertain. This CDR3 is 14 amino acids long. Germline lookup yields CDR1 LNHDA and CDR2 SQIVND (reference sequence). The V gene lost 5 bases and the J gene lost 1 base, with 10 bases spanning the gap. The CDR3 nucleotides are TGTGCCAGTAGTCGAGATTGGCGCACAGATACGCAGTATTTT. Its protein product is CASSRDWRTDTQYF.

This chain uses TRBV19 with TRBJ1-2; TRBD1 aligns across 8 bases. Per germline, CDR1 LNHDA and CDR2 SQIVND (reference sequence). CDR3 size: 14 residues. The V and J ends lost 2 bases and 7 bases, in that order; junction bases with no gene match: 6. The CDR3 DNA reads as TGTGCCAGTAGTATACAGGGGGCAGCGTCTGGCTACACCTTC. It encodes CASSIQGAASGYTF.

The rearrangement joins TRBV7-8 to TRBJ2-6; D is perhaps TRBD1 (6 bases). Trimming left V 1 base short and J 12 bases short, with 25 bases between. Per germline, CDR1 SGHVS and CDR2 FQNEAQ. The CDR3 covers 18 residues. The CDR3 loop reads CASSLGLPGNRDVGVLTF. As DNA, the CDR3 is TGTGCCAGCAGCTTAGGCCTACCAGGGAACAGGGACGTCGGCGTCCTGACTTTC. Based on the CDR3 plus reference TRBV7-8 and TRBJ2-6, the full variable domain is GAGVSQSPRYKVAKRGQDVALRCDPISGHVSLFWYQQALGQGPEFLTYFQNEAQLDKSGLPSDRFFAERPEGSVSTLKIQRTQQEDSAVYLCASSLGLPGNRDVGVLTFGAGSRLTVL.

The table lists this clonotype with a few counts. The chain has TRBV28 and TRBJ2-5; 9 bases map to TRBD2. The V gene's germline CDR1 is MDHEN and CDR2 SYDVKM. The CDR3 extends over 16 amino acids. The V gene end was trimmed by 5 bases and the J gene end by 7 bases; junction bases not matched to a gene: 14. The CDR3: CASSPVGAGGVRTQYF. The CDR3 DNA reads TGTGCCAGCAGTCCCGTCGGTGCGGGGGGGGTCAGGACCCAGTACTTC.

The chain couples TRBV27 to TRBJ2-3; no clear D gene. Germline V gene data show CDR1 as MNHEY and CDR2 as SMNVEV (reference sequence). The CDR3 covers 13 residues. Trimming stripped 2 bases from V and 4 bases from J, with 7 bases between. The chain's CDR3 is CASSLKNPDTQYF. The CDR3 DNA is TGTGCCAGCAGTTTAAAAAACCCAGATACGCAGTATTTT.

This chain links TRBV18 with TRBJ1-1; D possibly corresponds to TRBD1 (5 bases). The CDR3 length is 14 residues. Trimming removed 1 base at V and 3 bases at J, with 9 bases between. Germline lookup yields CDR1 KGHSH and CDR2 LQKENI. CDR3 amino acids: CASSPRQGDTEAFF. CDR3 in DNA: TGTGCCAGCTCACCACGCCAGGGAGACACTGAAGCTTTCTTT.

V usage is TRBV6-1 and J usage is TRBJ1-1; maybe TRBD1 (6 bases). CDR3 length: 14 amino acids. Germline assignment: CDR1 MNHNS and CDR2 SASEGT. Trimming took off 4 bases at V and 3 bases at J, with 12 bases between the two ends. The CDR3 region has the DNA TGTGCCAGCAGTGGAGGGTCAGGGGACACTGAAGCTTTCTTT. It codes for CASSGGSGDTEAFF.

The chain recombines TRBV5-1 with TRBJ1-1; TRBD1 matches 7 bases. This CDR3 is built from 15 residues. With V trimmed by 2 bases and J by 3 bases, 7 bases remained unmatched. Per the germline V gene, CDR1 is SGHRS and CDR2 is YFSETQ. DNA of the CDR3: TGCGCCAGCAGCTTCAGACAGGGAAGGGACACTGAAGCTTTCTTT. Residues: CASSFRQGRDTEAFF.

By its share, this clonotype is medium-sized. The chain carries TRBV7-8 and TRBJ1-6, with 9 nucleotides matching TRBD1. The CDR3 has 18 amino acids. V shed 0 bases and J 4 bases; nucleotides not matched to a gene: 7. Germline V CDR1 and CDR2: SGHVS, FQNEAQ. The CDR3 nucleotides are TGTGCCAGCAGCTTAGCGGGGGCGACAGGGGGGTATAATTCACCCCTCCACTTT. This translates into CASSLAGATGGYNSPLHF.

The sample holds a few counts of this clonotype. The chain links TRBV20-1 to TRBJ2-7; no definite D call. Germline assignment: CDR1 DFQATT and CDR2 SNEGSKA (reference sequence). The germline V and J ends were trimmed by 6 bases and 2 bases, with 20 bases remaining between them. This CDR3 has 15 residues. For the CDR3, the DNA is TGCAGTGCCTACCCCTACCATAAGGGCACCTACGAGCAGTACTTC. It translates to CSAYPYHKGTYEQYF.

The chain employs TRBV20-1 and TRBJ2-7; 8 positions match TRBD1. Trimming cost V 5 bases and J 5 bases; bases outside gene matches: 23. Germline-derived CDR1 and CDR2 are DFQATT and SNEGSKA (reference sequence). The CDR3 runs 18 residues. The CDR3 spells CSAYVGQGSRFMGDEQYF. The CDR3 region has the DNA TGCAGTGCTTACGTAGGACAGGGAAGCCGTTTTATGGGGGACGAGCAGTACTTC.

This chain joins TRBV20-1 and TRBJ2-1; 8 positions agree with TRBD1. The junction had 5 bases not matched to a gene; V was cut back by 5 bases and J by 8 bases. CDR3 length: 12 amino acids. Germline CDR1 reads DFQATT; CDR2 reads SNEGSKA (reference sequence). As DNA, the CDR3 is TGCAGTGCTCAGGACAGGGTCCATGAGCAGTTCTTC. Amino acid sequence: CSAQDRVHEQFF.

V usage is TRBV4-3 and J usage is TRBJ2-7, with D unresolved. The germline V gene has CDR1 LGHNA and CDR2 YSLEER. V was clipped by 3 bases and J by 3 bases, with 12 bases between them. The CDR3 length is 14 residues. The DNA of the CDR3 is TGCGCCAGCAGCCAGGAGCCCCTAAGCTACGAGCAGTACTTC. Translating it yields CASSQEPLSYEQYF.

The CDR3 sequence is CASSVVRAGCAQPQHF. The CDR3 nucleotides read TGTGCCAGCAGCGTTGTTCGTGCAGGGTGCGCTCAGCCCCAGCATTTT. The chain is built from TRBV9 and TRBJ1-5, with D possibly matching TRBD1 (5 bases). V dropped 2 bases and J dropped 6 bases, with 18 bases sitting between them. This CDR3 comprises 16 residues. CDR1 and CDR2 from the germline V gene are SGDLS and YYNGEE.

The table lists this clonotype with a few counts. CDR3 in DNA: TGTGCCACCAGTGATTTCGCCACGGACGAAAACGAAGAGACCCAGTACTTC. Translation gives CATSDFATDENEETQYF. The gene calls are TRBV24-1 and TRBJ2-5, with D uncertain. Germline V gene data show CDR1 as KGHDR and CDR2 as SFDVKD. V lost 1 base to trimming and J lost 3 bases, with 17 bases between them. The CDR3 contains 17 residues.

This chain uses TRBV27 with TRBJ2-1; TRBD2 matches at 7 bases. Per germline, CDR1 MNHEY and CDR2 SMNVEV (reference sequence). CDR3 size: 15 residues. J was trimmed by 2 bases and V by 2 bases; bases with no gene match: 3. CDR3 coding DNA: TGTGCCAGCAGTTTAGCGGGAGCGCCCTACAATGAGCAGTTCTTC. It specifies CASSLAGAPYNEQFF.